The clone carrying this T cell receptor (beta chain) has just a few counts. Its specificity is not known. The sample originates from a study of T cells after yellow fever vaccination. Findings and caveats of the study: Most primary-vaccination clones recurred post-booster (approximately 96% CD4, 88% CD8). Clonotypes found in both CD4 and CD8 compartments made up a small share. Bulk-population clonotypes that are abundant could appear as contaminants in FACS-sorted repertoires.

CDR3 length equals 17 residues. Trimming stripped 6 bases from V and 4 bases from J, with 21 bases between. Germline CDR1 and CDR2: MDHEN and SYDVKM. It was through 5'RACE template switching that TCR cDNA was made, with a universal primer site and UMIs added. Using its own MiXCR run on the 5' RACE reads, TCRdb lists one record per CDR3 protein. This table holds 610,000 or so distinct CDR3 sequences, about 12% found once. The origin of this receptor is a man aged 25 to 40 who received the YFV17D yellow fever vaccine. This rearrangement joins TRBV28 to TRBJ2-2; tentative D call: TRBD2 (6 bases). Sequenced material: PBMCs, taken on the day of the yellow fever booster vaccination. In DNA form, the CDR3 reads TGTGCCAGCAGACCCTGGGGGTCTAGCGCTATCACCGGGGAGCTGTTTTTT. Translated: CASRPWGSSAITGELFF.